Below are 25 T cell receptor beta chains sequenced from a single sample in a study of pediatric ulcerative colitis. During colonoscopy, one to two rectal pinch biopsies were collected. Data came from immunoSEQ multiplex PCR; TCRdb stores just in-frame clones and leaves some out. This table has 40,000 to 60,000 clones, around 79% appearing once. Input material: gut tissue. The receptors come from a girl aged 10 to 17 with moderate ulcerative colitis.

The chain employs TRBV7-2 and TRBJ2-7; D is possibly TRBD2 (7 bases). The CDR3 sequence is 15 residues long. Trimming stripped 1 base from V and 9 bases from J, with 19 bases between. Germline V gene sequence: CDR1 SGHTA, CDR2 FQGNSA. The CDR3 nucleotides are TGTGCCAGCAGCTTAGTTCTAATAGGGGGGGTGTGGCAGTACTTC. Translated: CASSLVLIGGVWQYF.

The genes are TRBV20-1 and TRBJ1-1; D call uncertain. Deletions cut 6 bases from V and 7 bases from J, with 12 bases between. Per germline, CDR1 DFQATT and CDR2 SNEGSKA (reference sequence). The CDR3 is 11 amino acids. The CDR3 DNA reads as TGCAGTGCACGACACGGCGATGAAGCTTTCTTT. Protein: CSARHGDEAFF.

This clone was seen only a few times. The chain links TRBV20-1 to TRBJ1-4; D is uncertain. Germline V gene lookup returns CDR1 DFQATT and CDR2 SNEGSKA (reference sequence). V lost 3 bases and J 5 bases, leaving 4 bases between the germline ends. The CDR3 totals 11 residues. The CDR3 sequence: CSARENEKLFF. Written as DNA, the CDR3 is TGCAGTGCTAGGGAAAATGAAAAACTGTTTTTT.

The J gene is TRBJ1-4, the V gene TRBV25-1; unclear D gene. CDR1 MGHDK and CDR2 SYGVNS come from the germline V gene. The CDR3 totals 17 residues. Trimming removed 9 bases at V and 7 bases at J, with 27 bases between. The CDR3 region is CASASSPNWGVFEKLFF. The DNA for the CDR3 is TGTGCCAGTGCCAGCAGTCCAAATTGGGGAGTTTTTGAAAAACTGTTTTTT.

The rearrangement links TRBV28 to TRBJ1-1, with D maybe TRBD1 (5 bases). There are 12 residues in the CDR3. The germline CDR1 and CDR2 sequences are MDHEN and SYDVKM. Trimming stripped 5 bases from V and 11 bases from J, with 15 bases between. CDR3 sequence reads: CASSKRDWWAFF. In nucleotides, the CDR3 is TGTGCCAGCAGTAAAAGGGACTGGTGGGCTTTCTTT.

The CDR3 region has the DNA TGTGCCAGCAGCTTCGGCGGGAGTGAGTTTTCACCCCTCCACTTT. Amino acids: CASSFGGSEFSPLHF. V usage is TRBV5-4 and J usage is TRBJ1-6; D unresolved. This CDR3 comprises 15 residues. Trimming left V 2 bases short and J 9 bases short, with 15 bases between. Germline V lookup: CDR1 SGHNT, CDR2 YYREEE (reference sequence).

This clone was seen a handful of times. The V gene is TRBV5-1, the J gene TRBJ1-2; no firm D call. V lost 0 bases and J lost 4, with 13 bases in between. In germline, CDR1 is SGHRS, CDR2 YFSETQ. The CDR3 has 15 residues. Here the CDR3 reads CASSLGPSPFYGYTF. The CDR3 coding sequence is TGCGCCAGCAGCTTGGGTCCTAGTCCCTTCTATGGCTACACCTTC.

V usage is TRBV19 and J usage is TRBJ1-1; D possibly corresponds to TRBD1 (5 bases). There are 14 residues in the CDR3. Trimming took off 4 bases at V and 5 bases at J, with 14 bases between the two ends. Germline V CDR1 and CDR2: LNHDA, SQIVND (reference sequence). CDR3 loop: CASSTPRGGTEAFF. The CDR3 DNA sequence: TGTGCCAGTAGTACCCCGAGGGGAGGTACTGAAGCTTTCTTT.

The chain is built from TRBV4-2 and TRBJ2-3, with D possibly TRBD1 on 5 matching bases. This CDR3 region has 15 residues. Germline lookup yields CDR1 LGHNA and CDR2 YNFKEQ. The germline V and J ends were trimmed by 4 bases and 2 bases, with 13 bases remaining between them. The CDR3 protein is CASSRTKGYTDTQYF. The CDR3 DNA is TGTGCCAGCAGCCGAACAAAGGGGTACACAGATACGCAGTATTTT.

This chain connects TRBV19 to TRBJ1-5, with D possibly being TRBD1 (5 bases). Germline assignment: CDR1 LNHDA and CDR2 SQIVND (reference sequence). The V and J ends lost 7 bases and 5 bases respectively, with 18 bases between them. The CDR3 has 15 residues. The CDR3 here is CASTWGRDYYQPQHF. The CDR3 DNA reads TGTGCCAGTACCTGGGGGAGGGATTATTATCAGCCCCAGCATTTT.

This sequence joins TRBV27 and TRBJ2-7; 8 nucleotides agree with TRBD1. The CDR3 loop spans 16 amino acids. The V segment lost 4 bases and the J segment 2 bases; nucleotides outside the gene matches: 10. Germline V gene lookup returns CDR1 MNHEY and CDR2 SMNVEV (reference sequence). The CDR3 spells CASSSLSAQGAYEQYF. DNA for the CDR3: TGTGCCAGCAGTTCCCTTTCGGCACAGGGGGCCTACGAGCAGTACTTC.

The rearrangement joins TRBV20-1 to TRBJ1-2; 8 bases match TRBD1. Trimming cost V 8 bases and J 7 bases; bases outside gene matches: 6. CDR1 DFQATT and CDR2 SNEGSKA come from the germline V gene (reference sequence). CDR3 length: 11 amino acids. The CDR3 DNA sequence: TGCAGTCTGGACAGGGTCGGTGGCTACACCTTC. Residues: CSLDRVGGYTF.

This clone was detected only a few times. V usage is TRBV5-1 and J usage is TRBJ2-3, with D tentatively TRBD2 (6 bases). The V gene lost 0 bases and the J gene lost 6 bases, with 14 bases spanning the gap. The CDR3 runs to 15 residues. CDR1 SGHRS and CDR2 YFSETQ come from the germline V gene. Here the CDR3 DNA reads TGCGCCAGCAGCTTGGGACTAGGCCCCAGTGATACGCAGTATTTT. Protein: CASSLGLGPSDTQYF.

The V call is TRBV4-1, the J call TRBJ2-1, with 7 nucleotides matching TRBD1. V shed 3 bases and J 6 bases; nucleotides not matched to a gene: 14. The CDR3 has 17 amino acids. Germline values: CDR1 MGHRA, CDR2 YSYEKL. The CDR3 DNA reads TGCGCCAGCAGCCATGCACCGACGACAGGGATGGGCAATGAGCAGTTCTTC. This sequence encodes CASSHAPTTGMGNEQFF.

The V and J genes are TRBV9 and TRBJ1-1, with D perhaps TRBD1 (6 bases). The CDR3 loop spans 15 amino acids. Germline CDR1 SGDLS, CDR2 YYNGEE. V was shortened by 3 bases and J by 3 bases, with 15 bases between the two germline ends. The CDR3 protein is CASSGIKGDHTEAFF. The CDR3 bases are TGTGCCAGCAGCGGGATAAAGGGGGATCACACTGAAGCTTTCTTT. Complete variable domain (other parts from reference TRBV9 and TRBJ1-1): DSGVTQTPKHLITATGQRVTLRCSPRSGDLSVYWYQQSLDQGLQFLIQYYNGEERAKGNILERFSAQQFPDLHSELNLSSLELGDSALYFCASSGIKGDHTEAFFGQGTRLTVV.

This chain links TRBV7-9 with TRBJ2-2, with unresolved D. The ends were cut back, 0 bases at V and 1 base at J, with 6 bases in the middle. This CDR3 comprises 15 residues. Germline lookup yields CDR1 SEHNR and CDR2 FQNEAQ (reference sequence). CDR3 sequence (DNA): TGTGCCAGCAGCTTAGCGCCGATGAACACCGGGGAGCTGTTTTTT. This translates into CASSLAPMNTGELFF.

The table lists this clone with a count of one. J is TRBJ2-7 and V is TRBV23-1; D gene ambiguous. TRBV23-1 is an ORF, and what it does is uncertain. Trimming stripped 0 bases from V and 5 bases from J, with 8 bases between. The CDR3 contains 13 residues. This CDR3 reads CASSQSSVHEQYF. The CDR3, as DNA: TGCGCCAGCAGTCAATCGTCAGTGCACGAGCAGTACTTC.

Only a few counts were recorded for this clone. The rearrangement uses TRBV28 and TRBJ2-3; TRBD1 might be the D (6 bases). Deletions cut 8 bases from V and 2 bases from J, with 17 bases between. The CDR3 is 15 residues long. CDR1 and CDR2 (germline): MDHEN, SYDVKM. Here the CDR3 reads CASGPGHGATDTQYF. Here the CDR3 DNA reads TGTGCCAGCGGACCGGGACATGGGGCCACAGATACGCAGTATTTT.

This chain joins TRBV6-6 and TRBJ2-5, with D possibly TRBD1 on 6 matching bases. The CDR3 consists of 14 residues. V was shortened by 9 bases and J by 1 base, with 15 bases between the two germline ends. CDR1 is MNHNY, CDR2 SVGAGI, per germline (reference sequence). The CDR3 region has the DNA TGTGCCAGTCTCCAACAACAGGGCCAAGAGACCCAGTACTTC. Translating gives CASLQQQGQETQYF.

DNA of the CDR3: TGTGCCAGCAGCTCCGGACAGCTTAATGAGCAGTTCTTC. This sequence encodes CASSSGQLNEQFF. V gene TRBV5-6 combines with J gene TRBJ2-1; TRBD1 is a possible D gene (6 bases). Per the germline V gene, CDR1 is SGHDT and CDR2 is YYEEEE. This CDR3 contains 13 residues. Trimming left V 3 bases short and J 7 bases short, with 11 bases between.

J is TRBJ1-1 and V is TRBV27; perhaps TRBD1 as D (6 bases). Trimming removed 5 bases from V and 2 bases from J, with 18 bases in between. This CDR3 contains 16 residues. Germline V CDR1 and CDR2: MNHEY, SMNVEV (reference sequence). DNA for the CDR3: TGTGCCAGCAGTACTTCTTTCAGGGGCGTAAACACTGAAGCTTTCTTT. Its protein product is CASSTSFRGVNTEAFF.

The V call is TRBV7-2, the J call TRBJ1-1, with a possible D match to TRBD1 (6 bases). Looked up from germline, CDR1 is SGHTA and CDR2 is FQGNSA. V lost 2 bases to trimming and J lost 4 bases, with 8 bases between them. The CDR3 has 13 residues. Here the CDR3 reads CASSLYRATEAFF. The DNA of the CDR3 is TGTGCCAGCAGCTTATACAGGGCCACTGAAGCTTTCTTT. Looking up the rest from reference TRBV7-2 and TRBJ1-1 gives the full variable domain: GAGVSQSPSNKVTEKGKDVELRCDPISGHTALYWYRQSLGQGLEFLIYFQGNSAPDKSGLPSDRFSAERTGGSVSTLTIQRTQQEDSAVYLCASSLYRATEAFFGQGTRLTVV.

This chain connects TRBV6-1 to TRBJ2-7, with D perhaps matching TRBD1 (5 bases). The CDR3 spans 14 residues. Trimming took off 1 base at V and 4 bases at J, with 11 bases between the two ends. Germline V gene sequence: CDR1 MNHNS, CDR2 SASEGT. CDR3 region: CASSEGGLVYEQYF. CDR3 bases: TGTGCCAGCAGTGAAGGGGGCCTGGTATACGAGCAGTACTTC.

The chain couples TRBV5-1 to TRBJ2-3; perhaps TRBD2 as D (7 bases). The germline V gene encodes CDR1 SGHRS and CDR2 YFSETQ. V lost 3 bases and J 4 bases, leaving 15 bases between the germline ends. The length of the CDR3 is 15 residues. The CDR3 coding sequence is TGCGCCAGCAGCTACGAGGGGGGGCAAGCAGATACGCAGTATTTT. This gives the protein CASSYEGGQADTQYF.

V and J are TRBV10-2 and TRBJ2-3; 11 bases line up with TRBD2. Germline CDR1 WSHSY, CDR2 SAAADI. The V segment lost 8 bases and the J segment 2 bases; nucleotides outside the gene matches: 15. This CDR3 is built from 18 residues. CDR3 protein: CASEDPSGGSGFTDTQYF. CDR3 DNA: TGCGCCAGCGAGGACCCTAGCGGGGGGAGCGGGTTCACAGATACGCAGTATTTT.